The entry below gives a single T cell receptor (beta chain) sequence along with its context. The antigen is undetermined. The V gene's germline CDR1 is SGHRS and CDR2 YFSETQ. The V gene end was trimmed by 5 bases and the J gene end by 4 bases; junction bases not matched to a gene: 5. This CDR3 is 13 amino acids long. TCRdb's table, derived via immunoSEQ multiplex PCR, lists solely in-frame clones and lacks some. The sample contains around 200,000 clones, about 91% of which appear only once. The data are from a study of T cell responses to AZD1222 COVID-19 vaccine. Study-level information: Second doses were pooled across both intervals (about 4 or about 12 weeks).

Points from the study as a whole: Possibly, clonal diversity was underestimated; donors were largely white British and included more females. The CD4 TCRs associated with vaccination extended across spike and predominated at 160-218 and 743-854. All repertoire sampling was performed exclusively after the peak T cell response.

This specimen consisted of peripheral blood, obtained on day 0 of AZD1222 vaccination. The receptor comes from an adult in good health. The rearrangement uses TRBV5-1 and TRBJ2-7; 8 bases are a match to TRBD1. CDR3 coding DNA: TGCGCCAGCAGTCTGGACAGGGCGTACGAGCAGTACTTC. Its protein product is CASSLDRAYEQYF.